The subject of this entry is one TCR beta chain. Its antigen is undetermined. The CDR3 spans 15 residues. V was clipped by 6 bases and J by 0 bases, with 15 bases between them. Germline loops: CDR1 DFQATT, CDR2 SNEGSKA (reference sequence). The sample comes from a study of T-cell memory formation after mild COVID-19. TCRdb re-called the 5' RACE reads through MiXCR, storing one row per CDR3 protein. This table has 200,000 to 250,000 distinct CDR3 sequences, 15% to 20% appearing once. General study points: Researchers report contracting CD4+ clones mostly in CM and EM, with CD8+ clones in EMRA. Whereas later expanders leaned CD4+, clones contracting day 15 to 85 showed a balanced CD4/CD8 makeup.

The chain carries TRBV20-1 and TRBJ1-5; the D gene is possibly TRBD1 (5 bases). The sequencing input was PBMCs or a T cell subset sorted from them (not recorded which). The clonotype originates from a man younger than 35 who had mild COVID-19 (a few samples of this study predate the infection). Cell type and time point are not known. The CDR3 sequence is CSATPGGNSNQPQHF. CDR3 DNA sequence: TGCAGTGCAACCCCTGGGGGGAATAGCAATCAGCCCCAGCATTTT.